The rows below give T cell receptor beta chains drawn from one sample of a study of cytomegalovirus exposure and HLA in healthy donors. Clones were read by immunoSEQ multiplex PCR, and TCRdb kept only the in-frame ones, dropping some. The data show 250,000 or so clones, roughly four fifths seen once. The sample taken for sequencing was PBMCs. The receptors here all came from a woman aged 60 to 75 in good health and CMV-seropositive. Each CDR3 is given with its conserved first and last residue. The D gene is left open where the match is weak. Not every row has a clone size; where given, it reads once, few, many or a size class.

clone size	D gene	J gene	V gene	CDR3 DNA	CDR3 protein
NA	TRBD1	TRBJ2-2	TRBV7-9	TGTGCCAGCAGCTTAAGGACAGGGACCACCGGGGAGCTGTTTTTT	CASSLRTGTTGELFF
NA	NA	TRBJ1-5	TRBV7-9	TGTGCCAGCAGCTTGGGCAGGACTCTAAATCAGCCCCAGCATTTT	CASSLGRTLNQPQHF
NA	TRBD2	TRBJ2-5	TRBV5-4	TGTGCCAGCAGCTCGGGACTAGCGTGGCAAGAGACCCAGTACTTC	CASSSGLAWQETQYF
NA	NA	TRBJ1-3	TRBV5-1	TGCGCCAGCAGCCCAGAGGTAGGCTCTGGAAACACCATATATTTT	CASSPEVGSGNTIYF
NA	NA	TRBJ2-7	TRBV6-5	TGTGCCAGCAGTTACTCAAGGAGGGCGTCCTACGAGCAGTACTTC	CASSYSRRASYEQYF
NA	TRBD1	TRBJ1-3	TRBV11-2	TGTGCCAGCAGACGTCCCGGGACAGGGACTGGAAACACCATATATTTT	CASRRPGTGTGNTIYF
NA	NA	TRBJ1-5	TRBV7-9	TGTGCCAGCAGCTCCTTGGGGGGGCCGACAAACCGTGGTCAGCCCCAGCATTTT	CASSSLGGPTNRGQPQHF
NA	NA	TRBJ2-7	TRBV19	TGTGCCAGTAGTCCCCAGTCCTACGAGCAGTACTTC	CASSPQSYEQYF
once	TRBD1	TRBJ1-5	TRBV28	TGTGCCAGCAGCTCAGGGGGCCGGCAGCCCCAGCATTTT	CASSSGGRQPQHF
few	TRBD1	TRBJ2-7	TRBV28	TGTGCCATATTTGACAGGGTAAAATACGAGCAGTACTTC	CAIFDRVKYEQYF
NA	TRBD2	TRBJ2-1	TRBV7-3	TGTGCCACCGCGACTAGCGGGAGACATGAGCAGTTCTTC	CATATSGRHEQFF
NA	TRBD1	TRBJ1-1	TRBV5-4	TGTGCCAGCAGTCTCAGGACAGGGGGCAGTAGGAACACTGAAGCTTTCTTT	CASSLRTGGSRNTEAFF
NA	NA	TRBJ2-7	TRBV15	TGTGCCACCAGCAGAGTTTTACAGGGGGGGACCTACGAGCAGTACTTC	CATSRVLQGGTYEQYF
NA	TRBD2	TRBJ2-1	TRBV7-2	TGTGCCAGCAGCTTCTTGGGGGGGGTTAGCTCCTACAATGAGCAGTTCTTC	CASSFLGGVSSYNEQFF
NA	NA	TRBJ1-5	TRBV18	TGTGCCAGCTCACCAGGGGAGCGGCAGCCCCAGCATTTT	CASSPGERQPQHF
NA	TRBD1	TRBJ1-3	TRBV28	TGTGCCAGCAGTTTCGGACAGGCCCCTTCTGGAAACACCATATATTTT	CASSFGQAPSGNTIYF
NA	NA	TRBJ2-7	TRBV4-1	TGCGCCAGCAGCCAGGAGGAGGAGGCCGCCGAGCAGTACTTC	CASSQEEEAAEQYF
NA	NA	TRBJ2-7	TRBV7-3	TGTGCCAGCAGCCCCAGCCGGGACTCCTACGAGCAGTACTTC	CASSPSRDSYEQYF
few	TRBD1	TRBJ1-5	TRBV28	TGTGCCAGCAGTGAGAATCAGGGGGAAAATCAGCCCCAGCATTTT	CASSENQGENQPQHF
NA	NA	TRBJ2-7	TRBV7-3	TGTGCCAGCAGCTTATTAACCGGGAGCGAGCAGTACTTC	CASSLLTGSEQYF
few	TRBD1	TRBJ1-4	TRBV5-6	TGTGCCAGCAGCTCCGGGACAGGGTATGAAAAACTGTTTTTT	CASSSGTGYEKLFF
once	NA	TRBJ1-5	TRBV7-2	TGTGCCAGCAGCTTAGGGGGCTTTAATAGCAATCAGCCCCAGCATTTT	CASSLGGFNSNQPQHF
NA	TRBD2	TRBJ2-1	TRBV6-5	TGTGCCAGCAGGAAGGGACTAGCGGGTGAGCAGTTCTTC	CASRKGLAGEQFF
NA	TRBD1	TRBJ2-2	TRBV4-2	TGTGCCAGCAGCCAGGGACAGGGAGCCGGGGAGCTGTTTTTT	CASSQGQGAGELFF
NA	TRBD1	TRBJ1-5	TRBV12-5	TGTGCTAGTGGGGCCGACAGGGGGCGACTCCAGCCCCAGCATTTT	CASGADRGRLQPQHF
NA	TRBD1	TRBJ1-4	TRBV15	TGTGCCACCAGCAGCCGGACAGGGAGAAGTGAAAAACTGTTTTTT	CATSSRTGRSEKLFF
NA	TRBD1	TRBJ2-2	TRBV9	TGTGCCAGCAACCAAGGACAGGGGGACACCGGGGAGCTGTTTTTT	CASNQGQGDTGELFF
NA	TRBD1	TRBJ1-2	TRBV27	TGTGCCAGCAGTCCCGGGACAGGGGGCATGGGCTACCCCTTC	CASSPGTGGMGYPF
NA	NA	TRBJ2-1	TRBV5-4	TGTGCCAGCAGCTCCCTCGCCCAGGGGGAGGCGTGGAATGAGCAGTTCTTC	CASSSLAQGEAWNEQFF
NA	TRBD2	TRBJ2-1	TRBV5-1	TGCGCCAGCAGCCTCGTAGCGGGAGTCCTCTACAATGAGCAGTTCTTC	CASSLVAGVLYNEQFF
once	TRBD2	TRBJ2-1	TRBV4-2	TGTGCCAGCAAAGGAGTGGCTAGCGGGAGTTCCTACAATGAGCAGTTCTTC	CASKGVASGSSYNEQFF
NA	NA	TRBJ2-1	TRBV11-2	TGTGCCAGCAGCCCACGGAATGAGCAGTTCTTC	CASSPRNEQFF
NA	NA	TRBJ1-1	TRBV30	TGTGCCTGGAGATGGATACAGCGGTTGAACACTGAAGCTTTCTTT	CAWRWIQRLNTEAFF
few	TRBD1	TRBJ1-2	TRBV6-5	TGTGCCAGCAGCCGACAGGGTTCCTATGGCTACACCTTC	CASSRQGSYGYTF
NA	TRBD1	TRBJ1-2	TRBV27	TGTGCCAGCAGTATGACAGGGCCCTCTCGATATGGCTACACCTTC	CASSMTGPSRYGYTF
few	NA	TRBJ1-1	TRBV19	TGTGCCAGTAGTGGATTACAGGGTTACACTGAAGCTTTCTTT	CASSGLQGYTEAFF
NA	NA	TRBJ1-1	TRBV7-9	TGTGCCAGCAGCTTAGGGCGGGAAGCTGAAGCTTTCTTT	CASSLGREAEAFF
NA	NA	TRBJ2-7	TRBV27	NA	CASSTSDRPPHEQYF
few	NA	TRBJ2-3	TRBV7-2	TGTGCCAGCAGCTTACTCAGGGAATCTAGCACAGATACGCAGTATTTT	CASSLLRESSTDTQYF
NA	NA	TRBJ1-2	TRBV5-1	TGCGCCAGCAGCCCGACAGAACGATATGGCTACACCTTC	CASSPTERYGYTF
NA	NA	TRBJ1-1	TRBV27	TGTGCCAGCAGGGCCGGGTTTGGCGAAGCTTTCTTT	CASRAGFGEAFF
NA	NA	TRBJ1-3	TRBV5-1	TGCGCCAGCAGCCGCAACACTAACTCTGGAAACACCATATATTTT	CASSRNTNSGNTIYF
NA	TRBD1	TRBJ1-2	TRBV4-2	TGTGCCAGCAGCCTCGACAGGGGTCAAGACTATGGCTACACCTTC	CASSLDRGQDYGYTF
NA	NA	TRBJ1-1	TRBV2	TGTGCCAGCACCGCCCAGGGTTTAATGAACACTGAAGCTTTCTTT	CASTAQGLMNTEAFF
NA	NA	TRBJ1-1	TRBV9	TGTGCCAGCAGCCCTTACTTGGGGGCTGACACTGAAGCTTTCTTT	CASSPYLGADTEAFF
NA	TRBD1	TRBJ2-5	TRBV10-1	TGCGCCAGCAGTACGGGACAGGGTGAGACCCAGTACTTC	CASSTGQGETQYF
NA	NA	TRBJ2-1	TRBV12-5	TGTGCTAGTGGATGGGGGGTCGGGAATGAGCAGTTCTTC	CASGWGVGNEQFF
NA	NA	TRBJ2-2	TRBV9	TGTGCCAGCAGCGTAGCAGGCCAGCCGAACACCGGGGAGCTGTTTTTT	CASSVAGQPNTGELFF
NA	TRBD2	TRBJ2-7	TRBV19	TGTGCCAGTAGTACGGGACTAGCGGGCTACGAGCAGTACTTC	CASSTGLAGYEQYF
NA	TRBD1	TRBJ1-5	TRBV6-5	TGTGCCAGCAGTTACGGGGACAGGGGCAATCAGCCCCAGCATTTT	CASSYGDRGNQPQHF